Each of the 30 T cell receptor beta chains below was sequenced from the same sample in a study of blood T cell repertoires in COVID-19. Sequencing was performed with immunoSEQ multiplex PCR; in TCRdb, only in-frame clones are kept and a portion is missing. The sample includes approximately 200,000 clones, around 94% of them seen just once. The specimen sequenced was peripheral blood. The origin of the receptors is a man under 40 with COVID-19, enrolled during active disease.

V gene TRBV5-1 combines with J gene TRBJ1-1; tentatively, D is TRBD1 (5 bases). V was shortened by 4 bases and J by 4 bases, with 14 bases between the two germline ends. The CDR3 extends over 14 amino acids. The germline V gene encodes CDR1 SGHRS and CDR2 YFSETQ. CDR3 nucleotides: TGCGCCAGCAGCCAGATGGGGGGATCCACTGAAGCTTTCTTT. Amino acid sequence: CASSQMGGSTEAFF.

The J gene is TRBJ1-2, the V gene TRBV4-1, with unresolved D. Germline assignment: CDR1 MGHRA and CDR2 YSYEKL. The CDR3 loop spans 14 amino acids. Deletions cut 5 bases from V and 9 bases from J, with 19 bases between. CDR3 sequence: CASSSTPMPGSYTF. The CDR3 DNA reads TGCGCCAGCAGCTCAACCCCCATGCCGGGTAGCTACACCTTC.

This chain connects TRBV9 to TRBJ2-2; D call uncertain. This CDR3 comprises 13 residues. V was trimmed by 0 bases and J by 8 bases, leaving 8 bases between them. Germline CDR1 reads SGDLS; CDR2 reads YYNGEE. This chain's CDR3 is CASSVVEAGELFF. For the CDR3, the DNA is TGTGCCAGCAGCGTAGTTGAGGCAGGGGAGCTGTTTTTT.

The chain carries TRBV3-1 (or the pseudogene TRBV3-2) and TRBJ1-2; no definite D call. This CDR3 is built from 13 residues. V dropped 4 bases and J dropped 6 bases, with 12 bases sitting between them. From germline, CDR1 is LGHDT and CDR2 YNNKEL (reference sequence). Here the CDR3 reads CASSPRQVHGYTF. CDR3 coding DNA: TGTGCCAGCAGCCCACGACAAGTCCATGGCTACACCTTC.

The J gene is TRBJ1-5, the V gene TRBV6-1; 7 positions agree with TRBD1. V was pared by 3 bases and J by 6 bases, with 5 bases of the junction left unmatched. The CDR3 sequence is 14 residues long. The germline V gene encodes CDR1 MNHNS and CDR2 SASEGT. CDR3 protein: CASSDLTGSQPQHF. The CDR3, as DNA: TGTGCCAGCAGTGACCTGACAGGGAGTCAGCCCCAGCATTTT.

The genes are TRBV19 and TRBJ2-3, with TRBD2 matching over 12 bases. Germline V gene sequence: CDR1 LNHDA, CDR2 SQIVND (reference sequence). V shed 9 bases and J 1 base; nucleotides not matched to a gene: 2. The CDR3 extends over 14 amino acids. The CDR3 DNA sequence: TGTGCCAGCCGACTAGCGGGGGGCACAGATACGCAGTATTTT. It encodes CASRLAGGTDTQYF. Filled out from reference TRBV19 and TRBJ2-3, the complete variable domain reads DGGITQSPKYLFRKEGQNVTLSCEQNLNHDAMYWYRQDPGQGLRLIYYSQIVNDFQKGDIAEGYSVSREKKESFPLTVTSAQKNPTAFYLCASRLAGGTDTQYFGPGTRLTVL.

The chain recombines TRBV19 with TRBJ1-1; the match to TRBD1 covers 9 bases. The CDR3 covers 14 residues. Trimming removed 5 bases from V and 6 bases from J; junction bases left unmatched: 7. CDR1 and CDR2 (germline): LNHDA, SQIVND (reference sequence). In DNA form, the CDR3 reads TGTGCCAGTAGTCTGTGGGGACAGGGCTCTGAAGCTTTCTTT. Translated, it gives CASSLWGQGSEAFF.

V gene TRBV27 combines with J gene TRBJ2-1; TRBD1 aligns across 9 bases. Germline-derived CDR1 and CDR2 are MNHEY and SMNVEV (reference sequence). V was clipped by 9 bases and J by 4 bases; unmatched bases: 7. This CDR3 contains 14 residues. The CDR3 spells CASGAGQGYNEQFF. In nucleotides, the CDR3 is TGTGCCAGTGGCGCGGGACAGGGATACAATGAGCAGTTCTTC.

This rearrangement joins TRBV5-4 to TRBJ2-3, with 8 bases aligning to TRBD2. Trimming took 6 bases from V and 4 from J; bases not matched to a gene: 13. Germline V gives CDR1 SGHNT, CDR2 YYREEE (reference sequence). This CDR3 has 16 amino acids. Written as DNA, the CDR3 is TGTGCCAGCACCCCCCGGGGGGGACCTAATCCAGATACGCAGTATTTT. Amino acid sequence: CASTPRGGPNPDTQYF.

The chain joins TRBV13 to TRBJ2-5; 11 positions agree with TRBD2. The CDR3 contains 18 residues. Germline lookup yields CDR1 PRHDT and CDR2 FYEKMQ (reference sequence). J lost 0 bases, V lost 2 bases, and 8 bases had no gene match. CDR3 sequence: CASSLSDSGLADQETQYF. The CDR3 DNA follows: TGTGCCAGCAGCTTAAGTGACTCGGGACTAGCGGACCAAGAGACCCAGTACTTC.

V and J are TRBV3-1 (or the pseudogene TRBV3-2) and TRBJ1-6; the match to TRBD1 covers 9 bases. After removal of 0 bases from V and 9 bases from J, the junction contained 6 bases not matched to a gene. CDR1 is LGHDT, CDR2 YNNKEL, per germline (reference sequence). This CDR3 is built from 16 residues. CDR3 amino acids: CASSQEGQGGLSPLHF. DNA for the CDR3: TGTGCCAGCAGCCAAGAGGGACAGGGCGGACTTTCACCCCTCCACTTT.

V usage is TRBV28 and J usage is TRBJ1-2, with TRBD1 as a possible D gene (6 bases). Trimming stripped 5 bases from V and 5 bases from J, with 21 bases between. Germline-derived CDR1 and CDR2 are MDHEN and SYDVKM. This CDR3 spans 16 amino acids. CDR3 sequence: CASSTDGQPPGYGYTF. The CDR3 nucleotides read TGTGCCAGCAGTACCGATGGACAGCCTCCGGGGTATGGCTACACCTTC.

The V call is TRBV2, the J call TRBJ1-5, with D hard to call. This CDR3 contains 14 residues. Germline CDR1 is SNHLY and CDR2 is FYNNEI. Trimming took 6 bases from V and 0 from J, leaving 9 bases between them. CDR3 sequence (DNA): TGTGCCAGCAGGCAACAGTTTAGCAATCAGCCCCAGCATTTT. Amino acid sequence: CASRQQFSNQPQHF.

V and J are TRBV24-1 and TRBJ1-5; 8 bases line up with TRBD1. Germline assignment: CDR1 KGHDR and CDR2 SFDVKD. V lost 12 bases to trimming and J lost 0 bases; unmatched junction nucleotides: 30. This CDR3 contains 22 residues. The CDR3 reads CAPKRYRDRQHPCPNSNQPQHF. The CDR3 DNA follows: TGTGCCCCAAAGCGCTATAGGGACAGGCAACACCCATGCCCAAATAGCAATCAGCCCCAGCATTTT.

This clone was found a few times. V usage is TRBV6-5 and J usage is TRBJ2-7; D remains ambiguous. The germline V gene has CDR1 MNHEY and CDR2 SVGAGI. There are 14 residues in the CDR3. The germline V and J ends were trimmed by 7 bases and 6 bases, with 19 bases remaining between them. Here the CDR3 reads CASTPGEPRLEQYF. In DNA, the CDR3 is TGTGCCAGCACCCCCGGCGAGCCTCGACTCGAGCAGTACTTC.

This clone occurred once. J is TRBJ2-3 and V is TRBV5-1; 9 bases map to TRBD1. Germline V gene sequence: CDR1 SGHRS, CDR2 YFSETQ. V lost 4 bases to trimming and J lost 4 bases; unmatched junction nucleotides: 13. The CDR3 is 17 residues long. CDR3 sequence: CASSPIRDREGADTQYF. For the CDR3, the DNA is TGCGCCAGCAGCCCTATCCGGGACAGGGAAGGAGCAGATACGCAGTATTTT.

The gene calls are TRBV6-4 and TRBJ1-6, with 9 bases that match TRBD1. The CDR3 extends over 14 amino acids. V shed 3 bases and J 13 bases; nucleotides not matched to a gene: 7. Germline loops: CDR1 MRHNA, CDR2 SNTAGT. The CDR3: CASSETGTGWPLHF. CDR3 coding DNA: TGTGCCAGCAGTGAAACCGGGACAGGGTGGCCCCTCCACTTT.

This chain joins TRBV5-4 and TRBJ2-7; no clear D. This CDR3 region has 14 residues. Germline values: CDR1 SGHNT, CDR2 YYREEE (reference sequence). Trimming cost V 2 bases and J 1 base, with 10 bases left between them. The CDR3 spells CASSFGGESYEQYF. The CDR3 DNA sequence: TGTGCCAGCAGCTTTGGCGGAGAGTCCTACGAGCAGTACTTC.

The chain combines TRBV12-3 or TRBV12-4 with TRBJ1-2, with 8 bases aligning to TRBD1. This CDR3 comprises 13 residues. With V trimmed by 6 bases and J by 7 bases, 7 bases remained unmatched. The CDR3 region is CASRHDRGFGYTF. The CDR3 DNA reads TGTGCCAGCAGACACGACAGGGGTTTTGGCTACACCTTC.

This chain connects TRBV18 to TRBJ2-7; 10 nucleotides match TRBD1. The ends lost 6 bases at V and 3 bases at J; junction bases unmatched: 8. The CDR3 covers 15 residues. CDR1 and CDR2 from the germline V gene are KGHSH and LQKENI. CDR3 sequence: CASSPRQGAVYEQYF. CDR3 DNA sequence: TGTGCCAGCTCCCCGAGACAGGGGGCGGTCTACGAGCAGTACTTC.

Turning to this clone: The sample contains more than one DNA sequence encoding this CDR3. The V and J genes are TRBV12-3 or TRBV12-4 and TRBJ2-7; unclear D gene. CDR3 length: 13 amino acids. The V gene lost 6 bases and the J gene lost 2 bases, with 11 bases spanning the gap. DNA of the CDR3: TGTGCCAGCAGCTTGGGTCGGGCCTACGAGCAGTACTTC. This gives the protein CASSLGRAYEQYF.

The rearrangement joins TRBV2 to TRBJ1-5; 7 bases are shared with TRBD1. This CDR3 has 15 residues. Trimming cost V 5 bases and J 4 bases; bases outside gene matches: 8. CDR1 SNHLY and CDR2 FYNNEI come from the germline V gene. Written as DNA, the CDR3 is TGTGCCAGCAGTCGTACAGGGGACGGAAATCAGCCCCAGCATTTT. Amino acids: CASSRTGDGNQPQHF.

V gene TRBV19 combines with J gene TRBJ2-3; 7 nucleotides line up with TRBD1. This CDR3 has 15 amino acids. V shed 5 bases, J shed 2 bases, and the junction held 7 bases outside the gene matches. Germline CDR1 reads LNHDA; CDR2 reads SQIVND (reference sequence). CDR3 DNA: TGTGCCAGTAGTGCACCGGGACAGAACACAGATACGCAGTATTTT. Amino acids: CASSAPGQNTDTQYF. The full variable domain, its missing parts supplied by reference TRBV19 and TRBJ2-3, is DGGITQSPKYLFRKEGQNVTLSCEQNLNHDAMYWYRQDPGQGLRLIYYSQIVNDFQKGDIAEGYSVSREKKESFPLTVTSAQKNPTAFYLCASSAPGQNTDTQYFGPGTRLTVL.

The J gene is TRBJ1-6, the V gene TRBV2, with a tentative D call TRBD1 (5 bases). Trimming cost V 7 bases and J 9 bases, with 22 bases left between them. The CDR3 is made up of 16 amino acids. Germline loops: CDR1 SNHLY, CDR2 FYNNEI. The CDR3 sequence: CASMYGEGDWSSPLHF. The CDR3, as DNA: TGTGCCAGCATGTATGGGGAAGGGGACTGGAGTTCACCCCTCCACTTT.

The rearrangement links TRBV27 to TRBJ2-1, with 8 positions matching TRBD1. Germline trimming cut 6 bases from V and 2 bases from J; bases unmatched to any gene: 6. CDR3 length: 15 amino acids. Germline V gives CDR1 MNHEY, CDR2 SMNVEV (reference sequence). Here the CDR3 DNA reads TGTGCCAGCAGATGGTCGACAGGGGCCTACAATGAGCAGTTCTTC. It encodes CASRWSTGAYNEQFF.

This clone is a singleton in its sample. V and J are TRBV24-1 and TRBJ2-2, with D maybe TRBD1 (5 bases). The CDR3 length is 14 residues. V was pared by 4 bases and J by 6 bases, with 11 bases between. CDR1 and CDR2 from the germline V gene are KGHDR and SFDVKD. CDR3 coding DNA: TGTGCCACCAGTGACTCCAGGGTCCCCGGGGAGCTGTTTTTT. Its translation is CATSDSRVPGELFF.

The gene calls are TRBV7-9 and TRBJ1-4; D not resolved. Trimming took 2 bases from V and 3 from J, leaving 10 bases between them. Germline V CDR1 and CDR2: SEHNR, FQNEAQ (reference sequence). The CDR3 is made up of 15 amino acids. CDR3 sequence: CASSLRSPPNEKLFF. CDR3 nucleotides: TGTGCCAGCAGCTTACGGAGTCCCCCTAATGAAAAACTGTTTTTT.

This chain links TRBV4-1 with TRBJ2-7; 7 positions match TRBD1. Germline CDR1 MGHRA, CDR2 YSYEKL. The CDR3 is 14 residues long. The V gene end was trimmed by 4 bases and the J gene end by 6 bases; junction bases not matched to a gene: 9. The CDR3 reads CASSPRQGTAEQYF. CDR3 DNA: TGCGCCAGCAGCCCCCGACAGGGTACTGCCGAGCAGTACTTC.

This rearrangement joins TRBV7-3 to TRBJ2-1; D possibly corresponds to TRBD2 (6 bases). The CDR3 covers 13 residues. Germline-derived CDR1 and CDR2 are SGHTA and FQGTGA. V gave up 5 bases and J gave up 6 bases, with 11 bases separating them. CDR3 sequence (DNA): TGTGCCAGCAGCGCTTCCGGGGGCAATGAGCAGTTCTTC. This encodes CASSASGGNEQFF.

This chain connects TRBV19 to TRBJ2-5; 8 bases align to TRBD2. V gave up 6 bases and J gave up 1 base; unmatched junction bases: 13. Germline CDR1 and CDR2: LNHDA and SQIVND (reference sequence). This CDR3 has 17 amino acids. Here the CDR3 DNA reads TGTGCCAGTAGGAACCCGGTCGGTCGGGGGGGCCAAGAGACCCAGTACTTC. This sequence encodes CASRNPVGRGGQETQYF. The full variable domain, its missing parts supplied by reference TRBV19 and TRBJ2-5, is DGGITQSPKYLFRKEGQNVTLSCEQNLNHDAMYWYRQDPGQGLRLIYYSQIVNDFQKGDIAEGYSVSREKKESFPLTVTSAQKNPTAFYLCASRNPVGRGGQETQYFGPGTRLLVL.